This TCR beta chain emerged from a study of T-cell reconstitution after alpha-beta-depleted transplantation in children. The CDR3 totals 16 residues. Trimming pared 4 bases from V and 0 bases from J, leaving 10 bases between. Regarding the study as a whole: Surviving recipient T cells and thymic progenitors produced the high day-60 TCRbeta diversity seen in some patients. Reportedly, roughly two months post-transplant, alpha-beta T cells arose from several hundred expanded graft clones.

About this clonotype: Its antigen remains unidentified.

Unique molecular identifiers tagged the TCRbeta library. MiXCR was run by TCRdb on the PCR reads, yielding one entry per CDR3 protein. Among 800,000 to 1,000,000 distinct CDR3 sequences listed, under 30% were seen once. The specimen was PBMCs, mostly from graft donor cells, collected 360 days after TCRalphabeta/CD19-depleted stem cell transplant. This TCR was recovered from a boy younger than two who had a stem cell transplant for SCID, so the T cells may come from the graft donor. The genes are TRBV12-3 or TRBV12-4 and TRBJ2-6; D gene ambiguous. CDR3 sequence (DNA): TGTGCCAGCAGTTCCCTAAGAGTCTCTGGGGCCAACGTCCTGACTTTC. It translates to CASSSLRVSGANVLTF.